This TCR beta chain was found in a study of cytomegalovirus exposure and HLA in healthy donors. PCR amplification relied on 60 Vbeta primers (plus 13 Jbeta primers). TCRdb keeps only in-frame clones here, not all; method: immunoSEQ multiplex PCR. Of about 120,000 clones in the sample, more than 65% are singletons; the top ten hold 0.85% to 0.9%. On this clone itself: Antigen unknown.

The CDR3 length is 15 residues. After removal of 2 bases from V and 4 bases from J, the junction contained 5 bases not matched to a gene. Per germline, CDR1 LGHNA and CDR2 YNFKEQ. General observations from the study: Fewer N-insertions (relative to the roughly 700-donor mean) were reportedly seen in an Asian-associated ancestry cluster in a later analysis. A later analysis reported that several of the most significant clusters appeared to be linked to common viral pathogens, among them Epstein-Barr virus.

This chain connects TRBV4-2 to TRBJ1-2, with TRBD1 matching over 9 bases. This sequence was found in a woman in her 30s in good health and CMV-seronegative. The specimen sequenced was PBMCs. The CDR3 protein is CASSQNRGLTYGYTF. DNA for the CDR3: TGTGCCAGCAGCCAAAACAGGGGGCTTACCTATGGCTACACCTTC.